This T cell receptor (beta chain) is from a study of spatial heterogeneity in lung cancer. Ten or more counts support this clonotype. As yet, its antigen is unknown. The time point was: sample taken at primary tumor resection. Researchers sequenced whole RNA taken from tumor, nontumor lung or frozen PBMC without sorting. Trimming pared 4 bases from V and 7 bases from J, leaving 14 bases between. The CDR3 length is 12 residues. Germline lookup yields CDR1 DFQATT and CDR2 SNEGSKA (reference sequence). Findings of the study overall: Follow-up blood showed ubiquitous expanded tumor TCRs less than blood at resection did.

A unique molecular identifier was attached to every TCR cDNA molecule. TCRdb processed the 5' RACE reads anew with MiXCR; each CDR3 protein has one entry. The table lists some 83,000 distinct CDR3 sequences, 8% of them singletons. This TCR was sampled from a male donor with early-stage non-small cell lung cancer. V is TRBV20-1 and J is TRBJ2-7; D unresolved. This material consisted of PBMCs, taken at surgery. CDR3 nucleotide sequence: TGCAGTGCTACCCCCAGCTATCGTGAGCAGTACTTC. Translating gives CSATPSYREQYF.